A single count supports the clone carrying this T cell receptor (beta chain). As yet, its antigen is unknown. These data are taken from a study of T cell responses to AZD1222 COVID-19 vaccine. In the study overall: Second doses were pooled across both intervals (about 4 or about 12 weeks).

The CDR3 loop spans 11 amino acids. CDR1 and CDR2 (germline): MDHEN, SYDVKM. V was clipped by 4 bases and J by 6 bases, with 5 bases between them. Sequencing was performed with immunoSEQ multiplex PCR; in TCRdb, only in-frame clones are kept and a portion is missing. The data contain approximately 110,000 clones, around nine tenths of them seen just once; the ten biggest clones take up about 4.5%. Study observations and caveats: The number of AZD1222 recipients seropositive at baseline was only five or six. Mostly white British, mostly female donors; authors suggested clonal diversity may be underestimated. Spike-wide coverage was observed for vaccine-associated CD4 TCRs, with dominant responses at 160-218 and 743-854.

The TCR sequence derives from an adult in good health. This chain joins TRBV28 and TRBJ2-3; no clear D. Sequences were derived from peripheral blood, sampled on day 0 of AZD1222 vaccination. CDR3 residues: CASSSFDTQYF. CDR3 sequence (DNA): TGTGCCAGCAGTTCTTTCGATACGCAGTATTTT.